The 7 T cell receptor beta chains below all came from one sample that was sequenced in a study of blood T cell repertoires in COVID-19 (TCRdb year 2020). Library preparation was by the immunoSEQ multiplex PCR assay. TCRdb re-hosts the immuneACCESS table, in-frame sequences only. Its copies lack some clones; in the studies checked, an unresolved V gene accounts for under half of them, and the cause for the rest is not known. The sample table lists about 290,000 clones, 89% of them with a count of one. Clones ranked in the top ten supply about 1.7% of the sample. Sequenced material: PBMCs or T cells enriched from blood (not recorded which). All receptors derive from a woman aged 40 to 50 who had recovered from COVID-19.

The V call is TRBV19, the J call TRBJ2-7; 9 bases line up with TRBD1. CDR3 length: 16 residues. Trimming at V came to 4 bases and at J to 4 bases, leaving 11 bases not matched to a gene. Looked up from germline, CDR1 is LNHDA and CDR2 is SQIVND (reference sequence). CDR3 DNA sequence: TGTGCCAGTAGTAGCAACAGGGGGCCTGCTTTATACGAGCAGTACTTC. It specifies CASSSNRGPALYEQYF. Filled out from reference TRBV19 and TRBJ2-7, the complete variable domain reads DGGITQSPKYLFRKEGQNVTLSCEQNLNHDAMYWYRQDPGQGLRLIYYSQIVNDFQKGDIAEGYSVSREKKESFPLTVTSAQKNPTAFYLCASSSNRGPALYEQYFGPGTRLTVT.

The chain has TRBV4-1 and TRBJ2-3; a possible D gene is TRBD2 (6 bases). This CDR3 spans 15 amino acids. Germline V gene lookup returns CDR1 MGHRA and CDR2 YSYEKL. V was clipped by 4 bases and J by 0 bases, with 11 bases between them. CDR3 sequence reads: CASSLGGRSTDTQYF. DNA of the CDR3: TGCGCCAGCAGCCTTGGAGGGCGGAGCACAGATACGCAGTATTTT.

This sequence joins TRBV7-2 and TRBJ2-7; 12 bases line up with TRBD1. Germline CDR1 reads SGHTA; CDR2 reads FQGNSA. J lost 7 bases, V lost 3 bases, and 10 bases had no gene match. CDR3 size: 16 residues. This CDR3 is CASSFFPGQGAGEQYF. Here the CDR3 DNA reads TGTGCCAGCAGCTTCTTCCCGGGACAGGGGGCTGGAGAGCAGTACTTC.

The chain uses TRBV4-1 and TRBJ2-4; 10 bases match TRBD1. The germline gives CDR1 MGHRA, CDR2 YSYEKL. CDR3 length equals 16 residues. The ends lost 1 base at V and 6 bases at J; junction bases unmatched: 6. CDR3 protein: CASSQAGQGVTNIQYF. The CDR3 DNA follows: TGCGCCAGCAGCCAAGCCGGACAGGGGGTAACAAACATTCAGTACTTC.

The chain joins TRBV7-9 to TRBJ2-2, with 13 nucleotides matching TRBD2. This CDR3 is 17 amino acids long. Losses at the gene ends were 6 bases for V and 2 bases for J; bases not matched to a gene: 6. CDR1 and CDR2 (germline): SEHNR, FQNEAQ (reference sequence). As DNA, the CDR3 is TGTGCCAGCAGACCTCGGACTAGCGGGGGAAACACCGGGGAGCTGTTTTTT. It specifies CASRPRTSGGNTGELFF.

The rearrangement uses TRBV5-6 and TRBJ1-6, with D uncertain. The CDR3 contains 15 residues. Germline CDR1 reads SGHDT; CDR2 reads YYEEEE. Trimming left V 4 bases short and J 4 bases short, with 12 bases between. The CDR3 coding sequence is TGTGCCAGCAGCGGCTCCGGGAAATATAATTCACCCCTCCACTTT. Amino acids: CASSGSGKYNSPLHF.

The chain joins TRBV29-1 to TRBJ1-4; 7 bases line up with TRBD1. Germline V gene sequence: CDR1 SQVTM, CDR2 ANQGSEA. The length of the CDR3 is 13 residues. Trimming took 7 bases from V and 8 from J; bases not matched to a gene: 10. CDR3 in DNA: TGCAGCGCCGGGAAGGGGGCAGGGGAAAAACTGTTTTTT. Residues: CSAGKGAGEKLFF. The variable domain in full, with the rest retrieved from reference TRBV29-1 and TRBJ1-4, is SAVISQKPSRDICQRGTSLTIQCQVDSQVTMMFWYRQQPGQSLTLIATANQGSEATYESGFVIDKFPISRPNLTFSTLTVSNMSPEDSSIYLCSAGKGAGEKLFFGSGTQLSVL.